The 4 T cell receptor beta chains below all came from one sample that was sequenced in a study of shared clonotypes between healthy human individuals. The table came from immunoSEQ multiplex PCR; TCRdb's copy has only in-frame clones and leaves some out. The table records more than 2 million clones, approximately 96% of them present only once. What was sequenced was naive CD4+ T cells sorted from blood. The subset was: CD45RA+ positively selected. The receptors were gathered from a man aged 18 to 29 in good health.

This chain joins TRBV18 and TRBJ1-1, with unresolved D. This CDR3 is 13 amino acids long. The V gene lost 3 bases and the J gene lost 0 bases, with 5 bases spanning the gap. Germline lookup yields CDR1 KGHSH and CDR2 LQKENI. In DNA, the CDR3 is TGTGCCAGCTCACCCGATGTGAACACTGAAGCTTTCTTT. Protein sequence: CASSPDVNTEAFF.

The gene calls are TRBV30 and TRBJ2-6, with D unresolved. The CDR3 length is 16 residues. V shed 0 bases and J shed 0 bases, with 9 bases lying between them. The V gene's germline CDR1 is GTSNPN and CDR2 SVGIG (reference sequence). CDR3 loop: CAWSVGFYSGANVLTF. The CDR3 coding sequence is TGTGCCTGGAGTGTAGGCTTCTACTCTGGGGCCAACGTCCTGACTTTC. Variable domain in full (rest from reference TRBV30 and TRBJ2-6): SQTIHQWPATLVQPVGSPLSLECTVEGTSNPNLYWYRQAAGRGLQLLFYSVGIGQISSEVPQNLSASRPQDRQFILSSKKLLLSDSGFYLCAWSVGFYSGANVLTFGAGSRLTVL.

The chain joins TRBV6-1 to TRBJ1-6, with D possibly being TRBD1 (5 bases). This CDR3 is 15 amino acids long. Germline V gene data show CDR1 as MNHNS and CDR2 as SASEGT. V lost 6 bases to trimming and J lost 2 bases, with 11 bases between them. CDR3 in DNA: TGTGCCAGCAGGAAAGACAGCACCTATAATTCACCCCTCCACTTT. Translating gives CASRKDSTYNSPLHF.

As concerns this clone: The sample contains more than one DNA sequence encoding this CDR3. The chain combines TRBV7-2 with TRBJ2-7; TRBD1 aligns across 10 bases. Germline assignment: CDR1 SGHTA and CDR2 FQGNSA. V was pared by 1 base and J by 7 bases, with 4 bases of the junction left unmatched. The CDR3 consists of 14 residues. CDR3 sequence: CASSLGQGAGEQYF. Written as DNA, the CDR3 is TGTGCCAGCAGCTTAGGACAGGGGGCTGGGGAGCAGTACTTC.